Listed below are T cell receptor beta chains from one sample, sequenced in a study of control samples from healthy donors and cancer patients. Using immunoSEQ multiplex PCR, the repertoire was profiled, and TCRdb retains in-frame clones only, with some absent. Found here are under 40,000 clones, 83% of them singletons; the top ten hold 20% to 25%. The sample was PBMCs. The source is a woman aged 55-70 years with lung cancer. Each CDR3 is given with its conserved first and last residue. The order of the fields is V gene, CDR3 length, J gene, CDR3 protein.

V gene: TRBV11-3
CDR3 length: 16
J gene: TRBJ2-3
CDR3 protein: CASSSGEAVYTDTQYF

V gene: TRBV28
CDR3 length: 13
J gene: TRBJ1-5
CDR3 protein: CASSFSGNQPQHF

V gene: TRBV19
CDR3 length: 11
J gene: TRBJ1-2
CDR3 protein: CAPRQDYGYTF

V gene: TRBV6-6
CDR3 length: 15
J gene: TRBJ2-1
CDR3 protein: CASIRPGTMDNEQFF

V gene: TRBV12-5
CDR3 length: 14
J gene: TRBJ2-1
CDR3 protein: CASGPGADSNEQFF

V gene: TRBV3-1/TRBV3-2
CDR3 length: 13
J gene: TRBJ1-6
CDR3 protein: CASSHLSGSPLHF

V gene: TRBV19
CDR3 length: 14
J gene: TRBJ1-1
CDR3 protein: CASSALGARTEAFF

V gene: TRBV6-2/TRBV6-3
CDR3 length: 16
J gene: TRBJ2-1
CDR3 protein: CASSSVLAGEYNEQFF

V gene: TRBV19
CDR3 length: 14
J gene: TRBJ1-2
CDR3 protein: CASSIMTANYGYTF

V gene: TRBV7-2
CDR3 length: 13
J gene: TRBJ1-2
CDR3 protein: CASSPYNVYGYTF

V gene: TRBV6-5
CDR3 length: 14
J gene: TRBJ2-5
CDR3 protein: CATQKLADQETQYF

V gene: TRBV18
CDR3 length: 13
J gene: TRBJ1-2
CDR3 protein: CASSPEVIYGYTF

V gene: TRBV19
CDR3 length: 12
J gene: TRBJ1-1
CDR3 protein: CASSIGTGGAFF

V gene: TRBV3-1/TRBV3-2
CDR3 length: 14
J gene: TRBJ1-2
CDR3 protein: CASSQSTGGNGYTF

V gene: TRBV3-1/TRBV3-2
CDR3 length: 11
J gene: TRBJ1-1
CDR3 protein: CASSQGQEAFF

V gene: TRBV19
CDR3 length: 15
J gene: TRBJ1-1
CDR3 protein: CASSVPEGRNTEAFF

V gene: TRBV7-7
CDR3 length: 14
J gene: TRBJ2-3
CDR3 protein: CASSLGQGRDTQYF

V gene: TRBV11-3
CDR3 length: 12
J gene: TRBJ2-1
CDR3 protein: CASSSRDNEQFF

V gene: TRBV7-3
CDR3 length: 13
J gene: TRBJ1-1
CDR3 protein: CASSLKVNTEAFF

V gene: TRBV15
CDR3 length: 19
J gene: TRBJ2-1
CDR3 protein: CATSRGGASGSEDNNEQFF

V gene: TRBV7-9
CDR3 length: 14
J gene: TRBJ2-3
CDR3 protein: CASSSGDSTDTQYF

V gene: TRBV18
CDR3 length: 14
J gene: TRBJ2-7
CDR3 protein: CASSPEVGAYEQYF